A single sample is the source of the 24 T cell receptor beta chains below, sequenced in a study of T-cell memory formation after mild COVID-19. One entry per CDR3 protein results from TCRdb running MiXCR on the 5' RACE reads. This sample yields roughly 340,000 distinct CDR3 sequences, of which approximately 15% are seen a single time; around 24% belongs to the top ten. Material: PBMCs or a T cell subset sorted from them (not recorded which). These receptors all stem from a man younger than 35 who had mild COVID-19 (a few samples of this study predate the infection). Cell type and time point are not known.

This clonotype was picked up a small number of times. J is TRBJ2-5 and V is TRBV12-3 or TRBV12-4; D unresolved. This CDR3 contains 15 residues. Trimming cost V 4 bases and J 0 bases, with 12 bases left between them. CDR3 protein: CASSSSRLNQETQYF. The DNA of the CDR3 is TGTGCCAGCAGTTCTTCCAGGTTAAACCAAGAGACCCAGTACTTC.

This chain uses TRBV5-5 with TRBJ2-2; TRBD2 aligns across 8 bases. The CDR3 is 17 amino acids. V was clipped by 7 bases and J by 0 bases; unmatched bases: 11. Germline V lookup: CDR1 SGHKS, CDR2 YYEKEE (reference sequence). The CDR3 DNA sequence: TGTGCCAGCCATATCTTCCGGGGGGGGACGAACACCGGGGAGCTGTTTTTT. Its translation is CASHIFRGGTNTGELFF.

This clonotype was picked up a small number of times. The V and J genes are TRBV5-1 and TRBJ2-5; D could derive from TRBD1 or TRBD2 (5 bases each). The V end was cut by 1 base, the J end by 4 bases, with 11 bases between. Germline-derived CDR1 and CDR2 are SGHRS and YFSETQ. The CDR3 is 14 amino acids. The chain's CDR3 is CASSLRPGRETQYF. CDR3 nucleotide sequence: TGCGCCAGCAGCTTGAGGCCAGGGAGAGAGACCCAGTACTTC.

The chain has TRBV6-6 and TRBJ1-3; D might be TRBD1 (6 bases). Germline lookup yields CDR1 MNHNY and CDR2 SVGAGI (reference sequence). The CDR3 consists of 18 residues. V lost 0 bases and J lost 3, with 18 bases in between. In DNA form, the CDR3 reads TGTGCCAGCAGTTACTCGAGGATCGGACAGCCGTATGGAAACACCATATATTTT. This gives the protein CASSYSRIGQPYGNTIYF.

Here the CDR3 reads CASSLTAREHTEAFF. The CDR3 coding sequence is TGTGCCAGCAGCTTAACTGCCAGGGAACACACTGAAGCTTTCTTT. This chain joins TRBV7-9 and TRBJ1-1, with D possibly TRBD1 on 5 matching bases. The V end was cut by 2 bases, the J end by 3 bases, with 13 bases between. The CDR3 consists of 15 residues. Germline assignment: CDR1 SEHNR and CDR2 FQNEAQ (reference sequence).

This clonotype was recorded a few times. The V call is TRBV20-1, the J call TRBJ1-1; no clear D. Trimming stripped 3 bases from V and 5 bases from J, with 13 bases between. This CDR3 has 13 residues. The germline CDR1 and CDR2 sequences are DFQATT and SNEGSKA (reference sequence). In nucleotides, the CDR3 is TGCAGTGCTAGGTCCGTGATGGGGACTGAAGCTTTCTTT. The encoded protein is CSARSVMGTEAFF.

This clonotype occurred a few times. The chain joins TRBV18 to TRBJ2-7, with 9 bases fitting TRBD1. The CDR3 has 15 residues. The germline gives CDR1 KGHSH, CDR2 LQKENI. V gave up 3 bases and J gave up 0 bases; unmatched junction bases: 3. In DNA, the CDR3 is TGTGCCAGCTCACCCGGGACAGGGCGCTCCTACGAGCAGTACGTC. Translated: CASSPGTGRSYEQYV.

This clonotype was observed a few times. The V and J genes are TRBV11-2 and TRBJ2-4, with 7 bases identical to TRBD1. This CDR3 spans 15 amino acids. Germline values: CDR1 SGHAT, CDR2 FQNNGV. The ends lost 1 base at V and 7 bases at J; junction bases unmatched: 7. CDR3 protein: CASSLVRDRDNIQYF. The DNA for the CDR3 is TGTGCCAGCAGCTTAGTTCGCGACAGGGATAACATTCAGTACTTC.

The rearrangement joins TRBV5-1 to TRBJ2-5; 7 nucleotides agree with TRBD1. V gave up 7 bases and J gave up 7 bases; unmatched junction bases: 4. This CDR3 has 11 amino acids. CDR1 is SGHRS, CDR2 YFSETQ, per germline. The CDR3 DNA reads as TGCGCCAGCTTCTCAGGGGGGACCCAGTACTTC. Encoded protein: CASFSGGTQYF.

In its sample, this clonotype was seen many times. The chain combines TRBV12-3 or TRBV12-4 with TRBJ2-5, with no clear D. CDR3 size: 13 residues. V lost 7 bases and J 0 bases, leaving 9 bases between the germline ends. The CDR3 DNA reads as TGTGCCAGCAATGGACCGAACCAAGAGACCCAGTACTTC. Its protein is CASNGPNQETQYF.

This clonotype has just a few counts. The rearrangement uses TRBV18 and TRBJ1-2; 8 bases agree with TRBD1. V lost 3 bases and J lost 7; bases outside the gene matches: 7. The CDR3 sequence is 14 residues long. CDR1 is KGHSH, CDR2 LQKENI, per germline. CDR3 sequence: CASSPQGQGAGYTF. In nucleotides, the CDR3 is TGTGCCAGCTCACCCCAAGGACAGGGCGCTGGCTACACCTTC.

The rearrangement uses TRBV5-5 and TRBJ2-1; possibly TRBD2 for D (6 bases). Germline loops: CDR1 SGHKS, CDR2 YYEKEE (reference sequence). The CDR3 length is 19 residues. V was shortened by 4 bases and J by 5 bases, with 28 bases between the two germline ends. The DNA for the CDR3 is TGTGCCAGCAGCCCCATCGGAGGGACCCACACTTTTTTCCACAATGAGCAGTTCTTC. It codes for CASSPIGGTHTFFHNEQFF. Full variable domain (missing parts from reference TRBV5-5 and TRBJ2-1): DAGVTQSPTHLIKTRGQQVTLRCSPISGHKSVSWYQQVLGQGPQFIFQYYEKEERGRGNFPDRFSARQFPNYSSELNVNALLLGDSALYLCASSPIGGTHTFFHNEQFFGPGTRLTVL.

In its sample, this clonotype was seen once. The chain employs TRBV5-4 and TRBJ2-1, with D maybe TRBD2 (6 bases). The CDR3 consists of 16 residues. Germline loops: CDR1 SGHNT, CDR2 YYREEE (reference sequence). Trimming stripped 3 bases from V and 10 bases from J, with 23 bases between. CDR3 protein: CASSSSHLPRRGEQFF. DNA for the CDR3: TGTGCCAGCAGCTCGTCCCATTTACCTAGGCGGGGAGAGCAGTTCTTC.

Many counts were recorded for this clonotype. CDR3 nucleotides: TGTGCCAGCAGCCACGCCAGGGGACTTGGTTCGCACACCGGGGAGCTGTTTTTT. Translated: CASSHARGLGSHTGELFF. V usage is TRBV3-1 and J usage is TRBJ2-2; TRBD1 or TRBD2 may be the D gene (6 bases each). Trimming removed 3 bases from V and 3 bases from J, with 20 bases in between. Germline CDR1 reads LGHDT; CDR2 reads YNNKEL (reference sequence). CDR3 length: 18 residues.

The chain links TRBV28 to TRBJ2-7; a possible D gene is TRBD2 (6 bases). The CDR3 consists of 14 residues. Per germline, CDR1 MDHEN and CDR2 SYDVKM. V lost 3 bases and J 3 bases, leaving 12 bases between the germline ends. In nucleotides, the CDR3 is TGTGCCAGCAGTTTGGCGTTGGGGGGCTACGAGCAGTACGTC. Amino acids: CASSLALGGYEQYV.

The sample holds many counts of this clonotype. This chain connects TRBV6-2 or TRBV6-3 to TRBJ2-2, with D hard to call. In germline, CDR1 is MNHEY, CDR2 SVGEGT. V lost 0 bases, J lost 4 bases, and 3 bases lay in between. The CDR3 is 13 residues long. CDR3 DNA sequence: TGTGCCAGCAGTTACTCCTTCACCGGGGAGCTGTTTTTT. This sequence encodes CASSYSFTGELFF.

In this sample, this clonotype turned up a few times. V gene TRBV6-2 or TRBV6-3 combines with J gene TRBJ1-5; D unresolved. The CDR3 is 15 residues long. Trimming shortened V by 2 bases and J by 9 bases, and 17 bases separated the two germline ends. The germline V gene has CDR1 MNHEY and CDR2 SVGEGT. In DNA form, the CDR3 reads TGTGCCAGCAGTTACCTTTCGGGAGCGACGCGGCCCCAGCATTTT. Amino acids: CASSYLSGATRPQHF.

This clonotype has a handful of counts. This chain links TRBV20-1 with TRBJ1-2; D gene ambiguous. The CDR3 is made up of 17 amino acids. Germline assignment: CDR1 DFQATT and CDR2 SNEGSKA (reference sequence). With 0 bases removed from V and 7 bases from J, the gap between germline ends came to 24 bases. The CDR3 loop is CSARDASLVPSRGGYTF. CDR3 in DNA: TGCAGTGCTAGAGACGCGTCGCTCGTTCCATCCAGAGGTGGCTACACCTTC.

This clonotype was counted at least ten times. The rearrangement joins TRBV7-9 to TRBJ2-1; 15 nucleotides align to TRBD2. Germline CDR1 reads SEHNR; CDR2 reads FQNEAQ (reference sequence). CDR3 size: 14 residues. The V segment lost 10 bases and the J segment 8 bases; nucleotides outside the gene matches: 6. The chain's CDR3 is CAIPGLAGGYEQFF. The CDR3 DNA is TGTGCCATCCCGGGACTAGCGGGGGGATATGAGCAGTTCTTC.

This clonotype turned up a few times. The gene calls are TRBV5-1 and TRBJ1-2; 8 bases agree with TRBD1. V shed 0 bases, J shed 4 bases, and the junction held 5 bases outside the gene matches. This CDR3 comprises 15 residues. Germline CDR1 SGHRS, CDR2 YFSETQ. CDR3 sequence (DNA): TGCGCCAGCAGCTTGGGGTCAGGGGGCACCTATGGCTACACCTTC. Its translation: CASSLGSGGTYGYTF. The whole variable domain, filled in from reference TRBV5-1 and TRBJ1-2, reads KAGVTQTPRYLIKTRGQQVTLSCSPISGHRSVSWYQQTPGQGLQFLFEYFSETQRNKGNFPGRFSGRQFSNSRSEMNVSTLELGDSALYLCASSLGSGGTYGYTFGSGTRLTVV.

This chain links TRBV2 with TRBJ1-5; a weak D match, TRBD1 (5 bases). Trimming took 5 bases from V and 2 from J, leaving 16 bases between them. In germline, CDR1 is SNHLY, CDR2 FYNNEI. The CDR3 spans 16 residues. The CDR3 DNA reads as TGTGCCAGCAGTCCCCCCGGTAGAGGGGGCAATCAGCCCCAGCATTTT. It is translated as CASSPPGRGGNQPQHF.

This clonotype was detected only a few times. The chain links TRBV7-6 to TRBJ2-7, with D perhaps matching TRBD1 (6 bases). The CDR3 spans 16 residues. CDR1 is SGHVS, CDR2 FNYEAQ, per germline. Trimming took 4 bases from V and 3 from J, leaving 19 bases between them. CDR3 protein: CASSSGLKDRNYEQYF. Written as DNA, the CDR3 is TGTGCCAGCAGCTCAGGGTTGAAAGACAGGAACTACGAGCAGTACTTC.

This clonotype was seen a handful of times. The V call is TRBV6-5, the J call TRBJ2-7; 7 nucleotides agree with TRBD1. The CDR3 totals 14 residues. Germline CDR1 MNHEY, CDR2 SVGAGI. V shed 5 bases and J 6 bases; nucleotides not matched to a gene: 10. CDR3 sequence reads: CASSDRQQGSEQYV. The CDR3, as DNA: TGTGCCAGCAGTGACCGTCAACAGGGGTCCGAGCAGTACGTC.

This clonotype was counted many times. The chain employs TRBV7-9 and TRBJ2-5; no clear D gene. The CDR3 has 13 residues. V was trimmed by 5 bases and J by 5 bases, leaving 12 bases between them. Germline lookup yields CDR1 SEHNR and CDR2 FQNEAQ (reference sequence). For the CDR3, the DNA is TGTGCCAGCAGCCCGGATATAGAGGAGACCCAGTACTTC. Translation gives CASSPDIEETQYF.